The 16 T cell receptor beta chains below all came from one sample that was sequenced in a study of PD-L1 blockade in urothelial cancer. Using immunoSEQ multiplex PCR, the repertoire was profiled, and TCRdb retains in-frame clones only, with some absent. The data contain some 100,000 clones, about 89% of them singletons. The sequencing here drew on PBMCs, taken around atezolizumab (anti-PD-L1) treatment. The receptors derive from a woman at least 80 years old with urothelial cancer.

V usage is TRBV28 and J usage is TRBJ1-5; TRBD1 matches at 9 bases. V lost 6 bases to trimming and J lost 7 bases; unmatched junction nucleotides: 10. CDR3 length: 15 residues. Germline V lookup: CDR1 MDHEN, CDR2 SYDVKM. The CDR3 reads CASSQTGGGYQPQHF. The CDR3 DNA sequence: TGTGCCAGCAGCCAAACAGGGGGCGGTTACCAGCCCCAGCATTTT.

The chain joins TRBV18 to TRBJ2-5; the D gene is possibly TRBD2 (6 bases). V lost 3 bases, J lost 4 bases, and 18 bases lay in between. The CDR3 loop spans 16 amino acids. Germline CDR1 KGHSH, CDR2 LQKENI. As DNA, the CDR3 is TGTGCCAGCTCACCCCCGGGACCACGCGGGGTAGAGACCCAGTACTTC. It encodes CASSPPGPRGVETQYF.

This clone has only one observation. The gene calls are TRBV2 and TRBJ2-1, with TRBD1 matching 7 bases. The CDR3 is 16 amino acids. The junction had 8 bases not matched to a gene; V was cut back by 1 base and J by 5 bases. The germline V gene encodes CDR1 SNHLY and CDR2 FYNNEI. CDR3 sequence: CASSEGDPGTDNEQFF. CDR3 DNA: TGTGCCAGCAGTGAAGGCGATCCCGGGACAGACAATGAGCAGTTCTTC.

This clone occurred once. The chain combines TRBV4-1 with TRBJ2-1; 9 bases agree with TRBD2. The V gene's germline CDR1 is MGHRA and CDR2 YSYEKL. Trimming took 7 bases from V and 8 from J; bases not matched to a gene: 21. This CDR3 has 18 amino acids. The CDR3 coding sequence is TGCGCCAGCACCCGGGAAGGACTCGGGACTAGCCAAACTCATGAGCAGTTCTTC. This encodes CASTREGLGTSQTHEQFF.

V usage is TRBV7-8 and J usage is TRBJ1-2; D ambiguous. CDR3 length: 13 amino acids. Trimming stripped 3 bases from V and 6 bases from J, with 11 bases between. Germline V lookup: CDR1 SGHVS, CDR2 FQNEAQ. CDR3 sequence reads: CASSFGQKNGYTF. CDR3 DNA: TGTGCCAGCAGCTTTGGCCAGAAGAATGGCTACACCTTC.

The CDR3: CSARVAEQYF. The DNA of the CDR3 is TGCAGTGCTAGAGTGGCCGAGCAGTACTTC. The V and J genes are TRBV20-1 and TRBJ2-7; D not resolved. Germline CDR1 DFQATT, CDR2 SNEGSKA (reference sequence). Trimming shortened V by 1 base and J by 6 bases, and 4 bases separated the two germline ends. The CDR3 loop spans 10 amino acids.

This chain uses TRBV9 with TRBJ2-5; D perhaps matches TRBD2 (5 bases). This CDR3 region has 15 residues. Trimming took 0 bases from V and 3 from J, leaving 12 bases between them. CDR1 and CDR2 (germline): SGDLS, YYNGEE. The CDR3 reads CASSVASTSKETQYF. In nucleotides, the CDR3 is TGTGCCAGCAGCGTAGCTAGCACCAGCAAAGAGACCCAGTACTTC.

In its sample, this clone was seen a few times. This chain uses TRBV25-1 with TRBJ2-1, with 14 bases identical to TRBD2. This CDR3 spans 13 amino acids. Germline CDR1 reads MGHDK; CDR2 reads SYGVNS. V was clipped by 10 bases and J by 9 bases; unmatched bases: 5. This CDR3 is CATEGLAGVEQFF. The CDR3 DNA reads TGTGCCACCGAGGGACTAGCGGGGGTTGAGCAGTTCTTC.

The V gene is TRBV19, the J gene TRBJ2-3; 9 bases are shared with TRBD1. Per the germline V gene, CDR1 is LNHDA and CDR2 is SQIVND (reference sequence). The V and J ends lost 3 bases and 2 bases, in that order; junction bases with no gene match: 15. This CDR3 comprises 19 residues. The CDR3 DNA reads as TGTGCCAGTAGTATTCGTCGGGACAGGGCCCGCCGTACCACAGATACGCAGTATTTT. Translation gives CASSIRRDRARRTTDTQYF.

Here the CDR3 DNA reads TGTGCCAGCAGCGTAGGTACAGGGACGGGCTCTGAAGCTTTCTTT. It specifies CASSVGTGTGSEAFF. This chain joins TRBV9 and TRBJ1-1, with D maybe TRBD1 (6 bases). Trimming left V 0 bases short and J 6 bases short, with 15 bases between. Germline CDR1 and CDR2: SGDLS and YYNGEE. The CDR3 contains 15 residues.

On this clone itself: Other DNA sequences from this sample encode an identical CDR3 as well. The gene calls are TRBV28 and TRBJ1-2; D ambiguous. The CDR3 totals 10 residues. Germline V lookup: CDR1 MDHEN, CDR2 SYDVKM. The V end lost 5 bases, the J end lost 4 bases, and 2 bases lay between the germline ends. CDR3: CASSRYGYTF. CDR3 sequence (DNA): TGTGCCAGCAGTCGCTATGGCTACACCTTC.

The sample holds a few counts of this clone. The genes are TRBV9 and TRBJ2-1; 9 bases map to TRBD1. The germline CDR1 and CDR2 sequences are SGDLS and YYNGEE. V shed 1 base and J 9 bases; nucleotides not matched to a gene: 2. This CDR3 is built from 13 residues. The CDR3 is CASSVNRGLEQFF. CDR3 coding DNA: TGTGCCAGCAGCGTAAACAGGGGGCTTGAGCAGTTCTTC.

This clone was observed a few times. CDR3 amino acids: CASAPVSNQPQHF. In nucleotides, the CDR3 is TGTGCCAGCGCCCCAGTTAGCAATCAGCCCCAGCATTTT. V and J are TRBV28 and TRBJ1-5; no clear D. The ends were cut back, 8 bases at V and 0 bases at J, with 8 bases in the middle. The CDR3 runs to 13 residues. CDR1 and CDR2 (germline): MDHEN, SYDVKM.

This chain joins TRBV5-6 and TRBJ2-7; 12 positions agree with TRBD2. V shed 0 bases, J shed 6 bases, and the junction held 1 base outside the gene matches. CDR1 is SGHDT, CDR2 YYEEEE, per germline. The CDR3 sequence is 14 residues long. CDR3 protein: CASSLGLAGAEQYF. The CDR3 coding sequence is TGTGCCAGCAGCTTGGGACTAGCGGGAGCCGAGCAGTACTTC.

V gene TRBV7-3 combines with J gene TRBJ1-2; TRBD1 matches at 7 bases. From germline, CDR1 is SGHTA and CDR2 FQGTGA. Germline trimming cut 5 bases from V and 6 bases from J; bases unmatched to any gene: 9. This CDR3 is 14 amino acids long. The CDR3 protein is CASSPGGGGHGYTF. DNA for the CDR3: TGTGCCAGCAGCCCCGGTGGAGGGGGCCATGGCTACACCTTC.

The chain is built from TRBV9 and TRBJ2-2; D is possibly TRBD1 (6 bases). The germline CDR1 and CDR2 sequences are SGDLS and YYNGEE. Trimming stripped 0 bases from V and 3 bases from J, with 9 bases between. The CDR3 runs 15 residues. CDR3 sequence (DNA): TGTGCCAGCAGCGTAGGGGACACATACACCGGGGAGCTGTTTTTT. It specifies CASSVGDTYTGELFF.